This T cell receptor beta chain was sequenced during a study of cytomegalovirus exposure and HLA in healthy donors. Study conclusions and caveats: In an earlier analysis, about 87% or about 30%: the productive usage of most TCR beta V segments.

PCR amplification relied on 60 Vbeta primers (plus 13 Jbeta primers). Clones were read by immunoSEQ multiplex PCR, and TCRdb kept only the in-frame ones, dropping some. Counted here are more than 80,000 clones, roughly 77% occurring once; the ten biggest clones make up roughly 2.5%. The CDR3 contains 14 residues. V shed 3 bases, J shed 3 bases, and the junction held 5 bases outside the gene matches. Germline-derived CDR1 and CDR2 are KGHSH and LQKENI. Concerning this clone: Its antigen remains unknown.

V usage is TRBV18 and J usage is TRBJ2-7, with 7 nucleotides matching TRBD2. The specimen was PBMCs. This receptor was identified in a man in his forties in good health and CMV-seronegative. CDR3 coding DNA: TGTGCCAGCTCACCGGGAGGGAACCGCTACGAGCAGTACTTC. Translating gives CASSPGGNRYEQYF.